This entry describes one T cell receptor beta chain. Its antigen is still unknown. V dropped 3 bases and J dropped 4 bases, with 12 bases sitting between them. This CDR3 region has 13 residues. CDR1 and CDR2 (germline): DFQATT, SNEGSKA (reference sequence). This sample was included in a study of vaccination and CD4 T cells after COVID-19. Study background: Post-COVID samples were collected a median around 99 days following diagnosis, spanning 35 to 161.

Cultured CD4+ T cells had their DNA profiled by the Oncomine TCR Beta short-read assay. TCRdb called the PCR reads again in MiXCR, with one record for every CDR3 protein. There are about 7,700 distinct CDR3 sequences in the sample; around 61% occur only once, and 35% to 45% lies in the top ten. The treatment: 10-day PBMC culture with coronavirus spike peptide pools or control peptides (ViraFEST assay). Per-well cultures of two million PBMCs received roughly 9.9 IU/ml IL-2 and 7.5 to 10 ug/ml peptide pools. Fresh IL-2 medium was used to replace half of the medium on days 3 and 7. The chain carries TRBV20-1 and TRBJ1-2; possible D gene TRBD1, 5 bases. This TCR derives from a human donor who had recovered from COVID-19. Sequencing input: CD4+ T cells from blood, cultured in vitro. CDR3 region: CSARDRGSYGYTF. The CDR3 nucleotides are TGCAGTGCTAGGGATCGGGGGAGCTATGGCTACACCTTC.